The clone carrying this T cell receptor beta chain was counted a few times. CDR3 length: 13 amino acids. Germline V gives CDR1 GTSNPN, CDR2 SVGIG (reference sequence). This entry comes from a study of T cell changes during pregnancy in multiple sclerosis. The repertoire was sequenced with immunoSEQ multiplex PCR; TCRdb's copy has only in-frame clones and lacks some. Of roughly 70,000 clones in the sample, 90% were seen once. This TCR came from a female donor with multiple sclerosis, enrolled in a pregnancy study. The gene calls are TRBV30 and TRBJ1-4, with 7 bases matching TRBD1. The sequencing here drew on peripheral blood, taken in the third trimester of pregnancy. CDR3 loop: CATLGQVYEKLFF. DNA of the CDR3: TGTGCGACCCTAGGACAGGTTTATGAAAAACTGTTTTTT.